This entry lists 29 T cell receptor beta chains sequenced from one sample in a study of blood T cell repertoires in COVID-19. Using immunoSEQ multiplex PCR, the repertoire was profiled, and TCRdb retains in-frame clones only, with some absent. Among 51,000 or so clones listed, around 80% were seen once. The sample consisted of peripheral blood. These TCRs come from a woman of 80 years or more with COVID-19, enrolled during active disease.

V and J are TRBV2 and TRBJ2-3, with D uncertain. V lost 10 bases to trimming and J lost 0 bases, with 11 bases between them. Germline V gene data show CDR1 as SNHLY and CDR2 as FYNNEI. The CDR3 has 13 amino acids. CDR3: CATAKQSTDTQYF. In DNA, the CDR3 is TGTGCCACAGCAAAACAGAGCACAGATACGCAGTATTTT.

V and J are TRBV7-2 and TRBJ2-7, with 8 bases fitting TRBD2. Germline CDR1 reads SGHTA; CDR2 reads FQGNSA. The CDR3 runs to 15 residues. V shed 2 bases, J shed 4 bases, and the junction held 7 bases outside the gene matches. CDR3 sequence reads: CASSLTSSGIYEQYF. The CDR3 DNA sequence: TGTGCCAGCAGCTTAACGAGTAGCGGGATTTACGAGCAGTACTTC.

The CDR3 DNA reads as TGTGCCAGCAGCTTAGTGGTGGGAGGGAGCACAGATACGCAGTATTTT. This translates into CASSLVVGGSTDTQYF. This chain uses TRBV7-3 with TRBJ2-3, with 7 bases identical to TRBD2. The ends lost 2 bases at V and 0 bases at J; junction bases unmatched: 5. Germline CDR1 and CDR2: SGHTA and FQGTGA. CDR3 length: 16 residues. Combining the CDR3 with reference TRBV7-3 and TRBJ2-3 gives the whole variable domain GAGVSQTPSNKVTEKGKYVELRCDPISGHTALYWYRQSLGQGPEFLIYFQGTGAADDSGLPNDRFFAVRPEGSVSTLKIQRTERGDSAVYLCASSLVVGGSTDTQYFGPGTRLTVL.

This clone was counted many times. The chain employs TRBV27 and TRBJ2-7; maybe TRBD1 (6 bases). Trimming shortened V by 3 bases and J by 0 bases, and 9 bases separated the two germline ends. The CDR3 length is 14 residues. Germline V gene lookup returns CDR1 MNHEY and CDR2 SMNVEV (reference sequence). The CDR3 sequence: CASSLEQGSYEQYF. DNA for the CDR3: TGTGCCAGCAGTTTGGAACAGGGCTCCTACGAGCAGTACTTC.

The V gene is TRBV5-1, the J gene TRBJ2-7; 7 bases line up with TRBD2. V was pared by 2 bases and J by 0 bases, with 11 bases of the junction left unmatched. The CDR3 is 17 residues long. Germline lookup yields CDR1 SGHRS and CDR2 YFSETQ. CDR3 nucleotides: TGCGCCAGCAGCTTTAATCCCACTGGCGGGAGCTCCTACGAGCAGTACTTC. Translating it yields CASSFNPTGGSSYEQYF.

This chain connects TRBV6-6 to TRBJ2-1, with 8 bases that match TRBD2. Per the germline V gene, CDR1 is MNHNY and CDR2 is SVGAGI (reference sequence). With 5 bases clipped from V and 7 bases from J, the junction kept 16 bases outside the gene matches. The CDR3 is made up of 17 amino acids. For the CDR3, the DNA is TGTGCCAGCAGTCGAGGGGGAGCGGGAGAGGGGGGAAATGAGCAGTTCTTC. Protein sequence: CASSRGGAGEGGNEQFF.

The rearrangement links TRBV25-1 to TRBJ1-6; no definite D call. Germline V gene lookup returns CDR1 MGHDK and CDR2 SYGVNS. The CDR3 runs 13 residues. V lost 11 bases to trimming and J lost 6 bases, with 14 bases between them. The CDR3 coding sequence is TGTGCCGTGCTGGGGAGGGCTAATTCACCCCTCCACTTT. Translated, it gives CAVLGRANSPLHF. Combining the CDR3 with reference TRBV25-1 and TRBJ1-6 gives the whole variable domain EADIYQTPRYLVIGTGKKITLECSQTMGHDKMYWYQQDPGMELHLIHYSYGVNSTEKGDLSSESTVSRIRTEHFPLTLESARPSHTSQYLCAVLGRANSPLHFGNGTRLTVT.

The sample holds one count of this clone. The V gene is TRBV30, the J gene TRBJ2-7, with D perhaps matching TRBD1 (6 bases). Germline values: CDR1 GTSNPN, CDR2 SVGIG (reference sequence). The CDR3 contains 14 residues. V was cut by 0 bases and J by 2 bases, with 11 bases left in between. CDR3 coding DNA: TGTGCCTGGAGTGTGGGGGCTTATCCCTACGAGCAGTACTTC. As protein: CAWSVGAYPYEQYF. Combining the CDR3 with reference TRBV30 and TRBJ2-7 gives the whole variable domain SQTIHQWPATLVQPVGSPLSLECTVEGTSNPNLYWYRQAAGRGLQLLFYSVGIGQISSEVPQNLSASRPQDRQFILSSKKLLLSDSGFYLCAWSVGAYPYEQYFGPGTRLTVT.

The chain carries TRBV6-5 and TRBJ1-3, with no clear D. Germline values: CDR1 MNHEY, CDR2 SVGAGI. The length of the CDR3 is 13 residues. The V and J ends lost 8 bases and 1 base respectively, with 9 bases between them. CDR3 residues: CASPRPSGNTIYF. CDR3 bases: TGTGCCAGCCCCAGGCCTTCTGGAAACACCATATATTTT.

This clone was counted only a few times. The gene calls are TRBV19 and TRBJ2-2; 12 bases line up with TRBD1. Germline-derived CDR1 and CDR2 are LNHDA and SQIVND (reference sequence). The CDR3 totals 14 residues. The V segment lost 6 bases and the J segment 5 bases; nucleotides outside the gene matches: 1. CDR3 coding DNA: TGTGCCAGTAGGGGACAGGGGGCTACCGGGGAGCTGTTTTTT. The encoded protein is CASRGQGATGELFF. Together with reference TRBV19 and TRBJ2-2, the CDR3 gives the full variable domain: DGGITQSPKYLFRKEGQNVTLSCEQNLNHDAMYWYRQDPGQGLRLIYYSQIVNDFQKGDIAEGYSVSREKKESFPLTVTSAQKNPTAFYLCASRGQGATGELFFGEGSRLTVL.

The chain links TRBV2 to TRBJ2-3, with 12 positions matching TRBD2. With V trimmed by 0 bases and J by 2 bases, 6 bases remained unmatched. This CDR3 is built from 18 residues. Looked up from germline, CDR1 is SNHLY and CDR2 is FYNNEI. The CDR3, as DNA: TGTGCCAGCAGTGAAGCGACCGGACTAGCGGGGTCCACAGATACGCAGTATTTT. This encodes CASSEATGLAGSTDTQYF. The full variable domain, its missing parts supplied by reference TRBV2 and TRBJ2-3, is EPEVTQTPSHQVTQMGQEVILRCVPISNHLYFYWYRQILGQKVEFLVSFYNNEISEKSEIFDDQFSVERPDGSNFTLKIRSTKLEDSAMYFCASSEATGLAGSTDTQYFGPGTRLTVL.

This clone was seen only once. V gene TRBV30 combines with J gene TRBJ1-1, with 12 bases matching TRBD1. V shed 4 bases and J 11 bases; nucleotides not matched to a gene: 8. CDR1 and CDR2 (germline): GTSNPN, SVGIG (reference sequence). The CDR3 extends over 13 amino acids. This CDR3 is CAWMGQGAGGAFF. The CDR3 nucleotides read TGTGCCTGGATGGGACAGGGGGCTGGTGGGGCTTTCTTT. Full variable domain (remainder filled in from reference TRBV30 and TRBJ1-1): SQTIHQWPATLVQPVGSPLSLECTVEGTSNPNLYWYRQAAGRGLQLLFYSVGIGQISSEVPQNLSASRPQDRQFILSSKKLLLSDSGFYLCAWMGQGAGGAFFGQGTRLTVV.

The chain couples TRBV19 to TRBJ1-6; possibly TRBD1 for D (5 bases). Germline lookup yields CDR1 LNHDA and CDR2 SQIVND (reference sequence). The V end lost 6 bases, the J end lost 0 bases, and 9 bases lay between the germline ends. The CDR3 spans 15 residues. CDR3 amino acids: CASRTGVSYNSPLHF. CDR3 DNA sequence: TGTGCCAGTAGAACAGGAGTCTCCTATAATTCACCCCTCCACTTT.

The J gene is TRBJ2-7, the V gene TRBV27; TRBD1 agrees at 9 bases. This CDR3 contains 17 residues. V dropped 6 bases and J dropped 3; count of bases not matched to a gene: 15. CDR1 MNHEY and CDR2 SMNVEV come from the germline V gene (reference sequence). The CDR3 DNA sequence: TGTGCCAGCAGACCACCCTATGGGACAGGGCGGAACTACGAGCAGTACTTC. Amino acids: CASRPPYGTGRNYEQYF.

The chain employs TRBV5-1 and TRBJ2-6, with D possibly being TRBD2 (6 bases). CDR1 is SGHRS and CDR2 is YFSETQ in the germline V gene. V lost 2 bases and J 0 bases, leaving 12 bases between the germline ends. CDR3 size: 17 residues. The CDR3 is CASSLRLVGSGANVLTF. The CDR3 DNA follows: TGCGCCAGCAGCTTACGACTAGTCGGCTCTGGGGCCAACGTCCTGACTTTC.

V gene TRBV7-9 combines with J gene TRBJ1-2, with D unclear. V lost 5 bases to trimming and J lost 4 bases, with 8 bases between them. This CDR3 has 12 amino acids. Germline lookup yields CDR1 SEHNR and CDR2 FQNEAQ (reference sequence). This chain's CDR3 is CASSLELYGYTF. The CDR3 DNA is TGTGCCAGCAGCCTAGAGCTCTATGGCTACACCTTC.

The sample holds one count of this clone. The gene calls are TRBV6-5 and TRBJ2-1; possible D gene TRBD2, 5 bases. V was trimmed by 8 bases and J by 6 bases, leaving 8 bases between them. This CDR3 has 11 amino acids. Germline CDR1 MNHEY, CDR2 SVGAGI. The CDR3 region is CASGSRNEQFF. CDR3 DNA: TGTGCCAGCGGGAGTCGCAATGAGCAGTTCTTC.

The V gene is TRBV7-9, the J gene TRBJ2-7; perhaps TRBD1 as D (5 bases). CDR1 and CDR2 from the germline V gene are SEHNR and FQNEAQ (reference sequence). This CDR3 is 14 amino acids long. The ends were cut back, 4 bases at V and 0 bases at J, with 10 bases in the middle. CDR3 sequence: CASSSTVASYEQYF. DNA for the CDR3: TGTGCCAGCAGCTCGACAGTCGCCTCCTACGAGCAGTACTTC. Looking up the rest from reference TRBV7-9 and TRBJ2-7 gives the full variable domain: DTGVSQNPRHKITKRGQNVTFRCDPISEHNRLYWYRQTLGQGPEFLTYFQNEAQLEKSRLLSDRFSAERPKGSFSTLEIQRTEQGDSAMYLCASSSTVASYEQYFGPGTRLTVT.

V gene TRBV19 combines with J gene TRBJ2-3, with 7 bases matching TRBD2. V lost 7 bases and J lost 5; bases outside the gene matches: 15. Germline V CDR1 and CDR2: LNHDA, SQIVND (reference sequence). The CDR3 spans 16 residues. In nucleotides, the CDR3 is TGTGCCAGTACCAATAGACTAGCTGGGGCACTAGATACGCAGTATTTT. The encoded protein is CASTNRLAGALDTQYF.

This CDR3 reads CASSYRNQPQHF. CDR3 bases: TGTGCCAGCAGTTACCGTAATCAGCCCCAGCATTTT. The V and J genes are TRBV6-5 and TRBJ1-5; D uncertain. Trimming took off 2 bases at V and 4 bases at J, with 3 bases between the two ends. This CDR3 has 12 residues. Germline CDR1 is MNHEY and CDR2 is SVGAGI.

The rearrangement uses TRBV19 and TRBJ2-7, with D tentatively TRBD1 (5 bases). From germline, CDR1 is LNHDA and CDR2 SQIVND (reference sequence). This CDR3 comprises 14 residues. The germline V and J ends were trimmed by 6 bases and 3 bases, with 15 bases remaining between them. CDR3 DNA sequence: TGTGCCAGTAGGAACACCCCTACAGGCTACGAGCAGTACTTC. It specifies CASRNTPTGYEQYF.

A few counts support this clone. V usage is TRBV14 and J usage is TRBJ2-7, with 14 positions matching TRBD2. V dropped 2 bases and J dropped 5; count of bases not matched to a gene: 8. The CDR3 runs to 17 residues. Per germline, CDR1 SGHDN and CDR2 FVKESK. For the CDR3, the DNA is TGTGCCAGCAGCCAATATTTGGGACTAGCGGGAGCCCACGAGCAGTACTTC. The encoded protein is CASSQYLGLAGAHEQYF.

The chain combines TRBV18 with TRBJ2-4, with 9 bases identical to TRBD1. Germline CDR1 and CDR2: KGHSH and LQKENI. The CDR3 runs to 14 residues. V lost 3 bases and J lost 9; bases outside the gene matches: 6. The CDR3 DNA reads as TGTGCCAGCTCACCGGACAGGGGATTGGGCATTCAGTACTTC. Translated: CASSPDRGLGIQYF.

The chain links TRBV6-4 to TRBJ1-6; the match to TRBD1 covers 10 bases. Looked up from germline, CDR1 is MRHNA and CDR2 is SNTAGT. The ends lost 8 bases at V and 12 bases at J; junction bases unmatched: 10. The CDR3 sequence is 14 residues long. CDR3 sequence: CASGSGQGGRPLHF. The CDR3 nucleotides read TGTGCCAGCGGCTCCGGACAGGGGGGCAGACCCCTCCACTTT.

The CDR3 sequence is CASREDRRNEQFF. CDR3 nucleotides: TGTGCCAGCCGTGAGGACAGGCGGAATGAGCAGTTCTTC. The chain carries TRBV7-9 and TRBJ2-1; 7 nucleotides align to TRBD1. Trimming removed 8 bases from V and 7 bases from J; junction bases left unmatched: 8. This CDR3 has 13 amino acids. CDR1 and CDR2 from the germline V gene are SEHNR and FQNEAQ (reference sequence).

This clone was observed a few times. The CDR3 DNA is TGTGCCTGGAGTGTACAAGTCACAGCAAATTCACCCCTCCACTTT. Its translation is CAWSVQVTANSPLHF. The chain employs TRBV30 and TRBJ1-6; D gene uncertain. Germline V lookup: CDR1 GTSNPN, CDR2 SVGIG (reference sequence). The V end lost 0 bases, the J end lost 7 bases, and 13 bases lay between the germline ends. The CDR3 runs 15 residues. Full variable domain (remainder filled in from reference TRBV30 and TRBJ1-6): SQTIHQWPATLVQPVGSPLSLECTVEGTSNPNLYWYRQAAGRGLQLLFYSVGIGQISSEVPQNLSASRPQDRQFILSSKKLLLSDSGFYLCAWSVQVTANSPLHFGNGTRLTVT.

The gene calls are TRBV19 and TRBJ2-1; 12 bases align to TRBD2. V shed 5 bases, J shed 5 bases, and the junction held 7 bases outside the gene matches. This CDR3 region has 16 residues. Germline lookup yields CDR1 LNHDA and CDR2 SQIVND (reference sequence). CDR3 in DNA: TGTGCCAGTAGTCCAAGACTAGCGGGAGCTAACAATGAGCAGTTCTTC. Its translation: CASSPRLAGANNEQFF.

Only a few counts were recorded for this clone. The chain employs TRBV12-5 and TRBJ2-2; D might be TRBD1 (6 bases). Looked up from germline, CDR1 is LGHNT and CDR2 is FRNRAP. The CDR3 is 16 residues long. Trimming removed 2 bases from V and 0 bases from J, with 10 bases in between. The DNA for the CDR3 is TGTGCTAGTGGTTTGATCCAGGGGTCGAACACCGGGGAGCTGTTTTTT. Translation: CASGLIQGSNTGELFF.

This clone showed up just once. V and J are TRBV11-2 and TRBJ2-7, with 13 bases matching TRBD2. Trimming took 5 bases from V and 3 from J; bases not matched to a gene: 10. Germline V gene sequence: CDR1 SGHAT, CDR2 FQNNGV. This CDR3 contains 17 residues. The DNA of the CDR3 is TGTGCCAGCAGCATAACCGGGACTAGCGGGATCGACTACGAGCAGTACTTC. Protein: CASSITGTSGIDYEQYF.